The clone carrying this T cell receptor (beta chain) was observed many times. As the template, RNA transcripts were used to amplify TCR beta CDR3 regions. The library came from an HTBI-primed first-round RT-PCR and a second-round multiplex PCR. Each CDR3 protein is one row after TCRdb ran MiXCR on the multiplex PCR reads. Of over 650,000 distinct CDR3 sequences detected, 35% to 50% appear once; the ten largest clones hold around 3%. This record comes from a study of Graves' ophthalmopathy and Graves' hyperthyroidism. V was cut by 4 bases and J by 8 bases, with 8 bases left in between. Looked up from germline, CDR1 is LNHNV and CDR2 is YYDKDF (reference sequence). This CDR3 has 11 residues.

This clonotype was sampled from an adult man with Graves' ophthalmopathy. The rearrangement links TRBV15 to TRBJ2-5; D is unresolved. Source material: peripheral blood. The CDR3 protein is CATSKGDTQYF. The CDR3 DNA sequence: TGTGCCACCAGCAAAGGAGATACCCAGTACTTC.